These T cell receptor beta chains were read from a single sample in a study of cytomegalovirus exposure and HLA in healthy donors. Generated by immunoSEQ multiplex PCR, the TCRdb table keeps only in-frame clones and is missing some. The table shows some 56,000 clones, with 80% occurring only once. Material: PBMCs. These receptors came from a woman between 35 and 50 years old in good health and CMV-seronegative. CDR3s include the opening cysteine and the closing phenylalanine or tryptophan. A D gene is named only where the DNA matches it firmly. The size entry is marked missing in some rows and otherwise reads once, few, many or a size class.

J	D	size	V	DNA	CDR3
TRBJ2-7	.	once	TRBV11-2	TGTGCCAGCAGCTTAGGCCTAGCCTACGAGCAGTACTTC	CASSLGLAYEQYF
TRBJ2-3	TRBD2	.	TRBV27	TGTGCCAGCAGTTTATCGGGGGTGGCGGGAGAGGGAATAGATACGCAGTATTTT	CASSLSGVAGEGIDTQYF
TRBJ2-3	TRBD2	.	TRBV4-1	TGCGCCAGCAGCCAACTAGCGGGAGGGACAGATACGCAGTATTTT	CASSQLAGGTDTQYF
TRBJ2-7	TRBD2	.	TRBV6-5	TGTGCCAGTCGCTCCGGGACTAGCAGGTCCTACGAGCAGTACTTC	CASRSGTSRSYEQYF
TRBJ1-1	.	medium-sized	TRBV6-1	TGTGCCAGCGAAAAGACAGGCTACACTGAAGCTTTCTTT	CASEKTGYTEAFF
TRBJ2-5	.	few	TRBV19	TGTGCCAGTAGTCCGGAGGGCAGCGGGCAAGAGACCCAGTACTTC	CASSPEGSGQETQYF
TRBJ2-5	TRBD2	.	TRBV28	TGTGCCAGCCTGGGACTAGCGGGAGGGCCACTGGAGACCCAGTACTTC	CASLGLAGGPLETQYF
TRBJ2-2	.	.	TRBV5-1	TGCGCCAGCAGCTTGGTTTGGCCCCGGGGCACCGGGGAGCTGTTTTTT	CASSLVWPRGTGELFF
TRBJ2-7	TRBD1	once	TRBV7-8	TGTGCCAGCAGCACCCGGACAGGGGACTCCTACGAGCAGTACTTC	CASSTRTGDSYEQYF
TRBJ2-1	TRBD2	once	TRBV7-9	TGTGCCAGCAGCTTTCCGGCCGGGACTAGCGGGAGATCGGTCAATGAGCAGTTCTTC	CASSFPAGTSGRSVNEQFF
TRBJ2-1	TRBD2	.	TRBV4-2	TGTGCCAGCAGCCAAGTATCGCCTAGCGGGCGCAATGAGCAGTTCTTC	CASSQVSPSGRNEQFF
TRBJ2-6	.	.	TRBV28	TGTGCCAGCAGTCATCCGGGACGGAGGGCGTCTGGGGCCAACGTCCTGACTTTC	CASSHPGRRASGANVLTF
TRBJ2-1	TRBD2	.	TRBV29-1	TGCAGCGTCCGAGCGGGAGCAATGCACAATGAGCAGTTCTTC	CSVRAGAMHNEQFF
TRBJ2-1	TRBD2	.	TRBV10-3	TGTGCCATCAGACCCGGGACTAGCAGCAATGAGCAGTTCTTC	CAIRPGTSSNEQFF
TRBJ2-2	.	.	TRBV9	TGTGCCAGCAGCGTAGGACGAGGAGCAACGAACACCGGGGAGCTGTTTTTT	CASSVGRGATNTGELFF
TRBJ1-2	TRBD1	.	TRBV19	TGTGCCAGCACCCGGGACAGGGTCGACGGCTACACCTTC	CASTRDRVDGYTF
TRBJ2-1	TRBD2	.	TRBV27	TGTGCCAGCAGTTTCCGGCTAGCGGGAGAGCACAATGAGCAGTTCTTC	CASSFRLAGEHNEQFF
TRBJ1-1	TRBD1	.	TRBV7-2	TGTGCCAGCAGCTGGAACAGGGGGTTGGGTACTGAAGCTTTCTTT	CASSWNRGLGTEAFF
TRBJ1-5	TRBD1	few	TRBV15	TGTGCCACCAGCAGGCACAGGGGCCCGGGTCAGCCCCAGCATTTT	CATSRHRGPGQPQHF
TRBJ2-4	.	.	TRBV11-2	TGTGCCAGCAGGCCAGCGAGAAAAAACATTCAGTACTTC	CASRPARKNIQYF
TRBJ1-2	TRBD1	.	TRBV28	TGTGCCATAAACAGGGGCACGTATGGCTACACCTTC	CAINRGTYGYTF